Below, 23 T cell receptor beta chains from the same sample are listed, as sequenced in a study of shared clonotypes between healthy human individuals. CD8 cells classed as naive were CD45RO-negative and positively selected for CCR7, excluding terminally differentiated effector memory CD45RA+ cells. TCRdb keeps only in-frame clones here, not all; method: immunoSEQ multiplex PCR. The sample records about 2 million clones, roughly 94% being singletons. Sequenced material: naive CD8+ T cells sorted from blood. Every receptor here comes from a young man in good health.

Concerning this clone: This same CDR3 is encoded by further DNA sequences in the sample. The chain is built from TRBV7-9 and TRBJ1-2, with 9 bases that match TRBD1. Germline loops: CDR1 SEHNR, CDR2 FQNEAQ (reference sequence). Trimming took 1 base from V and 8 from J; bases not matched to a gene: 2. The length of the CDR3 is 13 residues. In DNA, the CDR3 is TGTGCCAGCAGCTTAGGGACAGGGGACGGCTACACCTTC. Encoded protein: CASSLGTGDGYTF.

As to this clone: Other DNA sequences of this sample code for an identical CDR3. V usage is TRBV19 and J usage is TRBJ2-7, with D unclear. The CDR3 is made up of 14 amino acids. V lost 5 bases to trimming and J lost 0 bases, with 11 bases between them. Germline lookup yields CDR1 LNHDA and CDR2 SQIVND (reference sequence). The CDR3 loop reads CASSPGLSSYEQYF. CDR3 coding DNA: TGTGCCAGTAGTCCCGGGTTGAGCTCCTACGAGCAGTACTTC.

The chain employs TRBV28 and TRBJ2-3; TRBD1 agrees at 7 bases. The CDR3 runs to 15 residues. Germline CDR1 is MDHEN and CDR2 is SYDVKM. J was trimmed by 2 bases and V by 6 bases; bases with no gene match: 8. For the CDR3, the DNA is TGTGCCAGCAGCCCAGCGACAGGGCCCACAGATACGCAGTATTTT. Translating gives CASSPATGPTDTQYF.

This chain joins TRBV6-6 and TRBJ2-2; a possible D gene is TRBD2 (6 bases). The CDR3 is 14 residues long. V was cut by 6 bases and J by 9 bases, with 17 bases left in between. Germline CDR1 is MNHNY and CDR2 is SVGAGI (reference sequence). The CDR3: CASSPGLSIWELFF. CDR3 bases: TGTGCCAGCAGCCCGGGACTCTCTATCTGGGAGCTGTTTTTT.

This clone appeared a single time. Other DNA variants within this sample encode the same CDR3. The chain combines TRBV9 with TRBJ2-3; 7 bases match TRBD1. The CDR3 totals 15 residues. V was clipped by 0 bases and J by 0 bases; unmatched bases: 1. CDR1 is SGDLS and CDR2 is YYNGEE in the germline V gene. DNA of the CDR3: TGTGCCAGCAGCGTAGGACAGGGAAGCACAGATACGCAGTATTTT. It yields the protein CASSVGQGSTDTQYF.

This clone occurred once. The J gene is TRBJ2-1, the V gene TRBV4-3; no clear D gene. The germline gives CDR1 LGHNA, CDR2 YSLEER. Trimming stripped 4 bases from V and 1 base from J, with 8 bases between. CDR3 length: 14 residues. The CDR3 is CASSPHRSYNEQFF. The CDR3 nucleotides read TGCGCCAGCAGCCCCCACCGATCCTACAATGAGCAGTTCTTC.

In DNA, the CDR3 is TGTGCCTGGACTCAAGGCGGGGAGCTGTTTTTT. It translates to CAWTQGGELFF. The chain links TRBV30 to TRBJ2-2; D uncertain. Trimming shortened V by 4 bases and J by 7 bases, and 7 bases separated the two germline ends. CDR3 size: 11 residues. Germline CDR1 and CDR2: GTSNPN and SVGIG (reference sequence).

The chain is built from TRBV6-5 and TRBJ1-6, with 7 nucleotides matching TRBD1. This CDR3 is 15 amino acids long. Germline V gives CDR1 MNHEY, CDR2 SVGAGI. V lost 8 bases and J lost 9; bases outside the gene matches: 13. The CDR3 DNA reads TGTGCCAGCCATAGTGGGGAGGGGGCCGGTTCACCCCTCCACTTT. It specifies CASHSGEGAGSPLHF.

Remarks on this clone: Within the sample, other DNA sequences also encode this same CDR3. The rearrangement joins TRBV7-9 to TRBJ1-1; the D is unclear. V gave up 4 bases and J gave up 4 bases, with 7 bases separating them. The germline CDR1 and CDR2 sequences are SEHNR and FQNEAQ (reference sequence). This CDR3 is built from 12 residues. The CDR3 loop reads CASSSVPTEAFF. The CDR3 bases are TGTGCCAGCAGCTCCGTCCCCACTGAAGCTTTCTTT. The variable domain in full, with the rest retrieved from reference TRBV7-9 and TRBJ1-1, is DTGVSQNPRHKITKRGQNVTFRCDPISEHNRLYWYRQTLGQGPEFLTYFQNEAQLEKSRLLSDRFSAERPKGSFSTLEIQRTEQGDSAMYLCASSSVPTEAFFGQGTRLTVV.

The sample holds one count of this clone. The genes are TRBV6-6 and TRBJ2-7; D remains ambiguous. The CDR3 is made up of 12 amino acids. Trimming took 10 bases from V and 4 from J, leaving 14 bases between them. Germline-derived CDR1 and CDR2 are MNHNY and SVGAGI (reference sequence). Written as DNA, the CDR3 is TGTGCCAAATGCCCGTCAAGGTACGAGCAGTACTTC. Protein sequence: CAKCPSRYEQYF.

Notes on this clone: This sample also contains other DNA sequences that code for the same CDR3. The rearrangement joins TRBV6-5 to TRBJ2-1; D is uncertain. Germline lookup yields CDR1 MNHEY and CDR2 SVGAGI. The V and J ends lost 5 bases and 7 bases respectively, with 9 bases between them. The CDR3 is 12 amino acids. The CDR3 is CASSPGGNEQFF. CDR3 bases: TGTGCCAGCAGTCCAGGCGGAAATGAGCAGTTCTTC.

This chain uses TRBV10-3 with TRBJ2-7, with D uncertain. This CDR3 comprises 15 residues. V was pared by 2 bases and J by 0 bases, with 11 bases between. Germline loops: CDR1 ENHRY, CDR2 SYGVKD. The CDR3 coding sequence is TGTGCCATCAGTGAGCTCAATGCAATCTCCTACGAGCAGTACTTC. Its protein product is CAISELNAISYEQYF.

CDR3 nucleotide sequence: TGTGCCAGCAGCTTACAGGGGCTTTACGAGCAGTACTTC. Its translation is CASSLQGLYEQYF. This chain joins TRBV7-9 and TRBJ2-7, with D possibly being TRBD1 (6 bases). With 2 bases removed from V and 4 bases from J, the gap between germline ends came to 9 bases. Germline V CDR1 and CDR2: SEHNR, FQNEAQ (reference sequence). The CDR3 extends over 13 amino acids.

The sample holds one count of this clone. The chain links TRBV6-5 to TRBJ2-7; perhaps TRBD2 as D (6 bases). Germline V gene sequence: CDR1 MNHEY, CDR2 SVGAGI. The CDR3 contains 14 residues. Trimming pared 6 bases from V and 5 bases from J, leaving 17 bases between. The CDR3: CASSKEGLINEQYF. CDR3 coding DNA: TGTGCCAGCAGCAAGGAGGGGCTAATCAACGAGCAGTACTTC.

The chain joins TRBV7-2 to TRBJ2-3, with D possibly matching TRBD2 (6 bases). The CDR3 runs to 16 residues. Germline-derived CDR1 and CDR2 are SGHTA and FQGNSA. Between the trimmed V and J ends, which lost 6 bases and 2 bases, there was a span of 18 bases. The CDR3: CASSSEGGLITDTQYF. CDR3 in DNA: TGTGCCAGCAGTTCCGAGGGAGGATTAATCACAGATACGCAGTATTTT.

Concerning this clone: One end of the junction varies from germline; a read error may be responsible. The chain is built from TRBV7-7 and TRBJ2-7; D call uncertain. Germline CDR1 is SSHAT and CDR2 is FNYEAQ (reference sequence). The CDR3 totals 14 residues. The CDR3 here is CASSPSGPGDEQYF. The CDR3 DNA reads as TGTGCTAGCAGCCCCTCCGGGCCGGGCGACGAGCAGTACTTC.

Concerning this clone itself: Other DNA variants within this sample encode the same CDR3. This chain links TRBV4-1 with TRBJ2-7; 10 bases are a match to TRBD1. This CDR3 is built from 13 residues. Germline V gives CDR1 MGHRA, CDR2 YSYEKL. Unmatched junction bases numbered 2, after V lost 4 bases and J lost 5 bases. The CDR3, as DNA: TGCGCCAGCAGCCGGGACAGGGGACACGAGCAGTACTTC. This sequence encodes CASSRDRGHEQYF.

About this clone: The sample carries other DNA sequences with the same CDR3. V and J are TRBV6-5 and TRBJ1-1; unclear D gene. Germline CDR1 MNHEY, CDR2 SVGAGI. V dropped 0 bases and J dropped 3 bases, with 8 bases sitting between them. The CDR3 contains 14 residues. CDR3 DNA: TGTGCCAGCAGTTACTCCCCAGGTGACACTGAAGCTTTCTTT. Amino acids: CASSYSPGDTEAFF.

This clone appeared a single time. V usage is TRBV11-2 and J usage is TRBJ2-6; no reliable D call. Trimming took 5 bases from V and 0 from J, leaving 5 bases between them. The CDR3 has 14 amino acids. Germline CDR1 and CDR2: SGHAT and FQNNGV. Here the CDR3 reads CASSPSSGANVLTF. The CDR3 region has the DNA TGTGCCAGCAGCCCTAGCTCTGGGGCCAACGTCCTGACTTTC.

The rearrangement joins TRBV6-6 to TRBJ2-7, with D possibly being TRBD2 (6 bases). V was pared by 3 bases and J by 1 base, with 13 bases between. The germline V gene encodes CDR1 MNHNY and CDR2 SVGAGI (reference sequence). The CDR3 is 15 amino acids. Here the CDR3 reads CASSYTRDFSYEQYF. Here the CDR3 DNA reads TGTGCCAGCAGTTATACCCGGGACTTTTCCTACGAGCAGTACTTC.

V usage is TRBV4-1 and J usage is TRBJ1-1; D is uncertain. Germline CDR1 and CDR2: MGHRA and YSYEKL. There are 18 residues in the CDR3. Deletions cut 0 bases from V and 3 bases from J, with 20 bases between. The CDR3 sequence is CASSQDNGYSLGDTEAFF. In DNA, the CDR3 is TGCGCCAGCAGCCAAGATAATGGCTATTCCCTAGGCGACACTGAAGCTTTCTTT.

The chain has TRBV5-1 and TRBJ2-7, with a tentative D call TRBD1 (6 bases). The length of the CDR3 is 15 residues. Germline V gene data show CDR1 as SGHRS and CDR2 as YFSETQ. V gave up 2 bases and J gave up 6 bases, with 18 bases separating them. CDR3 in DNA: TGCGCCAGCAGCTTTATATGGGACACGGGGTCCGAGCAGTACTTC. The encoded protein is CASSFIWDTGSEQYF.

This chain uses TRBV28 with TRBJ1-4; tentative D call: TRBD1 (5 bases). The CDR3 has 15 amino acids. The germline V gene encodes CDR1 MDHEN and CDR2 SYDVKM. Deletions cut 6 bases from V and 3 bases from J, with 14 bases between. The CDR3 DNA sequence: TGTGCCAGCAGAACCTCGGGACGGGCTAATGAAAAACTGTTTTTT. The encoded protein is CASRTSGRANEKLFF.